These 4 T cell receptor beta chains came from one sample sequenced in a study of shared clonotypes between healthy human individuals. TCRdb keeps only in-frame clones here, not all; method: immunoSEQ multiplex PCR. This table has more than 400,000 clones, roughly 95% appearing once. Sequenced: naive CD4+ T cells sorted from blood. The subset is: CD45RA+ positively selected. The source of these receptors is a young woman in good health.

The chain has TRBV7-2 and TRBJ1-5, with TRBD1 identical over 8 bases. CDR1 is SGHTA and CDR2 is FQGNSA in the germline V gene. The length of the CDR3 is 13 residues. V shed 2 bases and J 7 bases; nucleotides not matched to a gene: 1. CDR3 DNA: TGTGCCAGCAGCTTATCAGGGGGCCAGCCCCAGCATTTT. Protein sequence: CASSLSGGQPQHF.

V gene TRBV5-4 combines with J gene TRBJ1-2; D is possibly TRBD1 (6 bases). CDR1 SGHNT and CDR2 YYREEE come from the germline V gene (reference sequence). Trimming cost V 4 bases and J 1 base, with 17 bases left between them. The CDR3 runs to 16 residues. DNA for the CDR3: TGTGCCAGCAGCCAGATGACAGGCAGTAGTAACTATGGCTACACCTTC. Translating gives CASSQMTGSSNYGYTF.

Here the CDR3 reads CASSLIGTGSEQYF. The CDR3 DNA reads TGTGCCAGCAGCTTGATCGGGACAGGGAGCGAGCAGTACTTC. The V call is TRBV5-5, the J call TRBJ2-7; 9 bases agree with TRBD1. V lost 1 base and J lost 6; bases outside the gene matches: 5. Germline V lookup: CDR1 SGHKS, CDR2 YYEKEE (reference sequence). The CDR3 runs 14 residues. Filled out from reference TRBV5-5 and TRBJ2-7, the complete variable domain reads DAGVTQSPTHLIKTRGQQVTLRCSPISGHKSVSWYQQVLGQGPQFIFQYYEKEERGRGNFPDRFSARQFPNYSSELNVNALLLGDSALYLCASSLIGTGSEQYFGPGTRLTVT.

The rearrangement joins TRBV4-1 to TRBJ2-5; a possible D gene is TRBD2 (6 bases). V lost 4 bases, J lost 1 base, and 10 bases lay in between. Germline V gives CDR1 MGHRA, CDR2 YSYEKL. CDR3 size: 14 residues. The CDR3 loop reads CASSRTSSQETQYF. For the CDR3, the DNA is TGCGCCAGCAGCCGAACTAGCAGCCAAGAGACCCAGTACTTC.